Listed here is a single T cell receptor (beta chain). Its antigen is currently unknown. The data stem from a study of cytomegalovirus exposure and HLA in healthy donors. Germline V lookup: CDR1 SGHNT, CDR2 YYREEE (reference sequence). V lost 4 bases, J lost 4 bases, and 5 bases stayed unmatched. The CDR3 is 15 residues long. The PCR made use of 60 Vbeta and 13 Jbeta primers. Measured with immunoSEQ multiplex PCR; TCRdb has only the in-frame clones, and not every one. The sample yields 130,000 to 150,000 clones, about four fifths seen once. Study-wide points: Trimming of TCR beta V- and J-genes showed a link, identified in a later analysis, to a missense DCLRE1C variant. Upon later analysis, HLA-associated TCR beta chains proved more clonally expanded than other, equally common chains. From TCR beta sequences, most subjects' HLA-A and HLA-B alleles were reportedly predicted accurately.

Input material: PBMCs. The chain combines TRBV5-4 with TRBJ2-1; 10 bases line up with TRBD2. The sequence was obtained from a male donor in good health and CMV-seronegative. The CDR3 region has the DNA TGTGCCAGCAGCACCGGGACTAGCGCATACAATGAGCAGTTCTTC. It yields the protein CASSTGTSAYNEQFF.